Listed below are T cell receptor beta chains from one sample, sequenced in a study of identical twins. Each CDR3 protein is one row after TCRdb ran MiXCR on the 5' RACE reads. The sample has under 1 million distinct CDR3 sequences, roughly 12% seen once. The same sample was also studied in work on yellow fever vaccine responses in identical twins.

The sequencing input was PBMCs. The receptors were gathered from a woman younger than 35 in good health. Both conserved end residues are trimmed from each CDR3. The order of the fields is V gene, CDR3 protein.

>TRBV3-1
ASSQVSGGKETQY
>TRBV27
ASSAFTSYEQY
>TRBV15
ATSTPLGEYNEQF
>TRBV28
ASSDRGTSYEQY
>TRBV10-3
AISASTGPFSHTQY
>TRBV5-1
ASSLGSGEQY
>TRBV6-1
ASSRDSYNSPLH
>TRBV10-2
ASRTSCHYNEQF
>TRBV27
ATRGSTRPSSYNEQF
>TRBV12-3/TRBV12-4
ASSLVGGRVRTDTQY
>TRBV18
ASSPSGSLSYEQY
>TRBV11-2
ASSPQGIVAF
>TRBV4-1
ASSQADLGETQY
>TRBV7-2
ASSLVWGSGANVLT
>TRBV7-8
ASSPPVWERDTGELF
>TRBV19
ASSIVGQKGGYT
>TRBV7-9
ASQTGREEQY
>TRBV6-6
ASSPTGEYGYT
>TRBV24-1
ATSDGIPGGEQF
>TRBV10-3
AISGGEGTFGEQF
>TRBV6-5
ASSYSRTGWGTGELF
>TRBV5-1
ASSLTAASTDTQY
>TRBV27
ASSLSFRGAPF
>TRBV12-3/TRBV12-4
ASGEGPEAF
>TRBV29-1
SVGTNYEQY
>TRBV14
ASSPYYGANYGYT
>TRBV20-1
SASKDYRDPYNEQF
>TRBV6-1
ASLGVTPSTDTQY
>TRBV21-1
ASLSWDPGNEQF
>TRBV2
ASSEWKQGGETQY
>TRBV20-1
SATSGSFSEQF
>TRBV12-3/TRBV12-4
ASSSLQNPSSYNEQF
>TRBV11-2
ASSLDAGGSINEQF
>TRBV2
ASSKLVRGSGANVLT
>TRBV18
ASSPQYQTSLSSGANVLT
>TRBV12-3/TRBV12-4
ASSRLENEKLF
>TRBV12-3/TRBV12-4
ASSSQAGGFYGYT
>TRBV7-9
ASSFYSATSQEQY